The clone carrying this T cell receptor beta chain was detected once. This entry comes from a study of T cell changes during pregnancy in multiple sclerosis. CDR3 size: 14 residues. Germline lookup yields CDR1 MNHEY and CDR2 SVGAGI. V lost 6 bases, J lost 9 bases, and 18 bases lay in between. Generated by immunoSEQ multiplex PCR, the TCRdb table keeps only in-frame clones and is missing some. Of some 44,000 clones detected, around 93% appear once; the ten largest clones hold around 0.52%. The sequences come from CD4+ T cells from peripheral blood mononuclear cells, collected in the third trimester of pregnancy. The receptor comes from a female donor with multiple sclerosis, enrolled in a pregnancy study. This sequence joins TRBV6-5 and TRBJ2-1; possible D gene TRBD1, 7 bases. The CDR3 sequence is CASRRDREVGEQFF. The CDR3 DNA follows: TGTGCCAGCAGACGTGACAGGGAGGTGGGTGAGCAGTTCTTC.